Below are 6 T cell receptor beta chains sequenced from a single sample in a study of T-cell memory formation after mild COVID-19. TCRdb processed the 5' RACE reads anew with MiXCR; each CDR3 protein has one entry. The data contain some 340,000 distinct CDR3 sequences, approximately 13% of them seen just once; the ten biggest clones take up 20% to 25%. Sequenced material: PBMCs or a T cell subset sorted from them (not recorded which). These receptors all stem from a man aged 18 to 29 who had mild COVID-19 (a few samples of this study predate the infection). Cell type and time point are not known.

The chain recombines TRBV20-1 with TRBJ2-3, with TRBD2 matching 8 bases. Germline assignment: CDR1 DFQATT and CDR2 SNEGSKA (reference sequence). Germline trimming cut 2 bases from V and 5 bases from J; bases unmatched to any gene: 9. The CDR3 consists of 15 residues. CDR3 nucleotide sequence: TGCAGTGCTAGACCCAGCGGGGGTTCGGGAGATACGCAGTATTTT. It encodes CSARPSGGSGDTQYF.

This clonotype was counted only a few times. The V and J genes are TRBV4-2 and TRBJ1-6, with 7 bases fitting TRBD1. The CDR3 runs 16 residues. The trim removed 4 bases at V and 9 bases at J, leaving 12 bases unmatched. Germline V gene data show CDR1 as LGHNA and CDR2 as YNFKEQ. The DNA of the CDR3 is TGTGCCAGCAGCCGGACCAACAGGGGAGGAAGTTCACCCCTCCACTTT. Encoded protein: CASSRTNRGGSSPLHF.

The chain has TRBV6-6 and TRBJ2-1; D might be TRBD2 (5 bases). The V gene lost 5 bases and the J gene lost 1 base, with 12 bases spanning the gap. The CDR3 runs 15 residues. Looked up from germline, CDR1 is MNHNY and CDR2 is SVGAGI (reference sequence). The CDR3 reads CASSATTRSYNEQFF. CDR3 nucleotide sequence: TGTGCCAGCAGTGCGACTACCCGATCCTACAATGAGCAGTTCTTC.

The V and J genes are TRBV12-3 or TRBV12-4 and TRBJ1-2; 11 bases align to TRBD1. J gave up 6 bases and V 0 bases, and 12 bases lay outside the gene matches. This CDR3 contains 18 residues. CDR3 coding DNA: TGTGCCAGCAGTTTAGCGTTAGGGACAGGGGGTTGGGGCGATGGCTACACCTTC. It codes for CASSLALGTGGWGDGYTF.

There are a few counts of this clonotype. The rearrangement joins TRBV6-5 to TRBJ1-1, with unresolved D. Trimming removed 0 bases from V and 6 bases from J, with 8 bases in between. The CDR3 contains 13 residues. Germline V gene lookup returns CDR1 MNHEY and CDR2 SVGAGI. The CDR3 loop reads CASSYSGNAEAFF. The CDR3 DNA follows: TGTGCCAGCAGTTACTCTGGTAACGCTGAAGCTTTCTTT.

The CDR3, as DNA: TGTGCCAGCAGGCCCACTAGCGGGGGGGCAGATACGCAGTATTTT. It specifies CASRPTSGGADTQYF. This chain joins TRBV11-2 and TRBJ2-3; 13 positions match TRBD2. V lost 6 bases and J lost 4; bases outside the gene matches: 4. There are 15 residues in the CDR3. The germline gives CDR1 SGHAT, CDR2 FQNNGV. Variable domain in full (rest from reference TRBV11-2 and TRBJ2-3): EAGVAQSPRYKIIEKRQSVAFWCNPISGHATLYWYQQILGQGPKLLIQFQNNGVVDDSQLPKDRFSAERLKGVDSTLKIQPAKLEDSAVYLCASRPTSGGADTQYFGPGTRLTVL.